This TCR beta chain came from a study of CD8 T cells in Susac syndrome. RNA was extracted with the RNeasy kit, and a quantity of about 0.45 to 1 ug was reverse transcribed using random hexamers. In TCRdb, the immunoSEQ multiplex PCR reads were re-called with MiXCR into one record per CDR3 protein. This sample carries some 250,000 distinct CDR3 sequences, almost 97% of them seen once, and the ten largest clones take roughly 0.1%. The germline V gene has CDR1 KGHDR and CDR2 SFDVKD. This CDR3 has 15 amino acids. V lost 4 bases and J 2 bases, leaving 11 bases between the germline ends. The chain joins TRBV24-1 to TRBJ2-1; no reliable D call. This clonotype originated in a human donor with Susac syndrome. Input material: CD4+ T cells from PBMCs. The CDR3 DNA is TGTGCCACCAGTGACCCTTTGTATACCTACAATGAGCAGTTCTTC. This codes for CATSDPLYTYNEQFF.